What follows are 18 T cell receptor beta chains derived from one specimen sequenced in a study of shared clonotypes between healthy human individuals. Sequencing was performed with immunoSEQ multiplex PCR; in TCRdb, only in-frame clones are kept and a portion is missing. Altogether about 2 million clones are present, roughly 96% being singletons, with the ten largest covering 0.13%. Material: naive CD4+ T cells sorted from blood. Sample subset: CD45RA+ positively selected. All receptors derive from a young man in good health.

This rearrangement joins TRBV9 to TRBJ2-1; unclear D gene. This CDR3 has 14 residues. The V gene's germline CDR1 is SGDLS and CDR2 YYNGEE. With 0 bases removed from V and 9 bases from J, the gap between germline ends came to 13 bases. The CDR3 is CASSVDPVASEQFF. CDR3 DNA: TGTGCCAGCAGCGTAGATCCAGTCGCAAGTGAGCAGTTCTTC.

V usage is TRBV6-5 and J usage is TRBJ2-2; perhaps D is TRBD1 or TRBD2 (5 bases each). Trimming pared 7 bases from V and 7 bases from J, leaving 19 bases between. CDR1 and CDR2 from the germline V gene are MNHEY and SVGAGI. The CDR3 loop spans 15 amino acids. CDR3 loop: CASKSPGEGYGELFF. The CDR3 DNA reads TGTGCCAGCAAATCACCGGGCGAGGGGTACGGGGAGCTGTTTTTT.

This chain connects TRBV7-2 to TRBJ2-7; D is perhaps TRBD2 (6 bases). The germline V and J ends were trimmed by 5 bases and 4 bases, with 18 bases remaining between them. This CDR3 has 15 residues. The germline V gene encodes CDR1 SGHTA and CDR2 FQGNSA. This CDR3 reads CASSLTGLKGYEQYF. The CDR3 nucleotides are TGTGCCAGCAGCCTAACGGGACTCAAAGGGTACGAGCAGTACTTC.

The chain recombines TRBV5-6 with TRBJ2-5, with TRBD2 matching 9 bases. This CDR3 has 13 amino acids. Germline values: CDR1 SGHDT, CDR2 YYEEEE. V was clipped by 1 base and J by 5 bases; unmatched bases: 0. The CDR3 reads CASSLTSGETQYF. DNA of the CDR3: TGTGCCAGCAGCTTGACTAGCGGGGAGACCCAGTACTTC.

This chain links TRBV27 with TRBJ1-6; 8 nucleotides agree with TRBD1. Per germline, CDR1 MNHEY and CDR2 SMNVEV (reference sequence). The CDR3 has 16 residues. The junction had 10 bases not matched to a gene; V was cut back by 9 bases and J by 3 bases. CDR3 region: CASGQGSGLYNSPLHF. The CDR3 coding sequence is TGTGCCAGTGGACAGGGCTCCGGGCTCTATAATTCACCCCTCCACTTT.

The rearrangement links TRBV5-8 to TRBJ1-2; D remains unclear. Trimming pared 0 bases from V and 7 bases from J, leaving 13 bases between. Germline V CDR1 and CDR2: SGHTS, YDEGEE. This CDR3 contains 14 residues. This CDR3 is CASSLGGQNRGYTF. In nucleotides, the CDR3 is TGTGCCAGCAGCTTGGGTGGGCAGAATCGTGGCTACACCTTC.

This rearrangement joins TRBV4-3 to TRBJ1-2, with D unclear. V lost 0 bases and J lost 1, with 15 bases in between. Germline loops: CDR1 LGHNA, CDR2 YSLEER. The CDR3 length is 17 residues. CDR3 DNA sequence: TGCGCCAGCAGCCAAGATATGTCCATGTCGCATAACTATGGCTACACCTTC. The encoded protein is CASSQDMSMSHNYGYTF.

Remarks on this clone: This CDR3 is also generated by other DNA sequences in the sample. The rearrangement joins TRBV5-1 to TRBJ1-6; a weak D match, TRBD1 (5 bases). The length of the CDR3 is 14 residues. Per germline, CDR1 SGHRS and CDR2 YFSETQ. Trimming removed 3 bases at V and 5 bases at J, with 9 bases between. CDR3 region: CASSSQGDNSPLHF. CDR3 bases: TGCGCCAGCAGCTCTCAGGGTGATAATTCACCCCTCCACTTT.

Concerning this clone: Other nucleotide sequences in the sample specify the same CDR3. V and J are TRBV2 and TRBJ2-7, with no clear D. The germline V gene encodes CDR1 SNHLY and CDR2 FYNNEI. The ends were cut back, 4 bases at V and 2 bases at J, with 6 bases in the middle. The CDR3 has 12 amino acids. The CDR3 loop reads CASSGGTYEQYF. CDR3 nucleotide sequence: TGTGCCAGCAGTGGGGGTACCTACGAGCAGTACTTC.

The rearrangement joins TRBV6-5 to TRBJ1-1; D gene unclear. The CDR3 contains 12 residues. Between the trimmed V and J ends, which lost 6 bases and 12 bases, there was a span of 17 bases. The V gene's germline CDR1 is MNHEY and CDR2 SVGAGI. The CDR3 sequence is CASSQRETGTFF. The CDR3, as DNA: TGTGCCAGCAGCCAAAGAGAAACGGGGACTTTCTTT.

This clone came up once. The CDR3 sequence is CASSSQRDEKLFF. The CDR3 region has the DNA TGTGCCAGCAGCTCCCAAAGGGATGAAAAACTGTTTTTT. The V and J genes are TRBV7-3 and TRBJ1-4; D is unresolved. Looked up from germline, CDR1 is SGHTA and CDR2 is FQGTGA. The CDR3 has 13 amino acids. V was trimmed by 4 bases and J by 6 bases, leaving 9 bases between them.

The CDR3: CASSLTGLNQPQHF. In nucleotides, the CDR3 is TGTGCCAGCAGCTTGACAGGACTCAATCAGCCCCAGCATTTT. The V call is TRBV5-6, the J call TRBJ1-5; the D gene is possibly TRBD1 (5 bases). From germline, CDR1 is SGHDT and CDR2 YYEEEE. V was cut by 1 base and J by 3 bases, with 8 bases left in between. The CDR3 extends over 14 amino acids. Based on the CDR3 plus reference TRBV5-6 and TRBJ1-5, the full variable domain is DAGVTQSPTHLIKTRGQQVTLRCSPKSGHDTVSWYQQALGQGPQFIFQYYEEEERQRGNFPDRFSGHQFPNYSSELNVNALLLGDSALYLCASSLTGLNQPQHFGDGTRLSIL.

This sequence joins TRBV7-9 and TRBJ2-1, with D perhaps matching TRBD2 (6 bases). CDR1 and CDR2 (germline): SEHNR, FQNEAQ (reference sequence). This CDR3 spans 17 amino acids. V was clipped by 2 bases and J by 1 base, with 15 bases between them. In DNA, the CDR3 is TGTGCCAGCAGCTTAAGGGGAGCTAGCGTATCCTACAATGAGCAGTTCTTC. Protein sequence: CASSLRGASVSYNEQFF. Supplemented by reference TRBV7-9 and TRBJ2-1, the full variable domain reads DTGVSQNPRHKITKRGQNVTFRCDPISEHNRLYWYRQTLGQGPEFLTYFQNEAQLEKSRLLSDRFSAERPKGSFSTLEIQRTEQGDSAMYLCASSLRGASVSYNEQFFGPGTRLTVL.

The rearrangement joins TRBV2 to TRBJ1-5; D possibly corresponds to TRBD1 (6 bases). Per germline, CDR1 SNHLY and CDR2 FYNNEI. The CDR3 spans 18 residues. The germline V and J ends were trimmed by 6 bases and 0 bases, with 21 bases remaining between them. The DNA for the CDR3 is TGTGCCAGCAGCCGAAGGGGGGGCTCGAATTATAGCAATCAGCCCCAGCATTTT. This gives the protein CASSRRGGSNYSNQPQHF.

This sequence joins TRBV6-1 and TRBJ1-6, with D unclear. This CDR3 has 10 amino acids. Germline CDR1 and CDR2: MNHNS and SASEGT. Trimming removed 9 bases at V and 8 bases at J, with 5 bases between. The CDR3 DNA follows: TGTGCCAGTGGGGATTCACCCCTCCACTTT. Translating gives CASGDSPLHF.

This chain joins TRBV28 and TRBJ1-4; D is ambiguous. The CDR3 has 13 residues. Trimming took off 5 bases at V and 9 bases at J, with 13 bases between the two ends. Germline V gene sequence: CDR1 MDHEN, CDR2 SYDVKM. CDR3 nucleotide sequence: TGTGCCAGCAGTCCCAGAGACACCCAAAAACTGTTTTTT. It is translated as CASSPRDTQKLFF.

The chain combines TRBV30 with TRBJ2-3; 9 nucleotides line up with TRBD2. The germline V gene encodes CDR1 GTSNPN and CDR2 SVGIG (reference sequence). V was pared by 3 bases and J by 2 bases, with 9 bases of the junction left unmatched. CDR3 length: 16 amino acids. This chain's CDR3 is CAWSRNSGSPTDTQYF. The DNA for the CDR3 is TGTGCCTGGAGCCGAAATAGCGGGAGCCCCACAGATACGCAGTATTTT. The full variable domain, completed using reference TRBV30 and TRBJ2-3, is SQTIHQWPATLVQPVGSPLSLECTVEGTSNPNLYWYRQAAGRGLQLLFYSVGIGQISSEVPQNLSASRPQDRQFILSSKKLLLSDSGFYLCAWSRNSGSPTDTQYFGPGTRLTVL.

The chain is built from TRBV7-2 and TRBJ1-2; possibly TRBD1 for D (5 bases). Trimming stripped 7 bases from V and 7 bases from J, with 16 bases between. The CDR3 has 13 residues. Germline V CDR1 and CDR2: SGHTA, FQGNSA. This chain's CDR3 is CASTAGGIGGYTF. CDR3 DNA sequence: TGTGCCAGCACCGCGGGGGGGATCGGTGGCTACACCTTC.